These T cell receptor beta chains were read from a single sample in a study of T cell responses to AZD1222 COVID-19 vaccine. Clones were sequenced by immunoSEQ multiplex PCR, and TCRdb holds only the in-frame ones, with some missing. This sample carries 100,000 to 150,000 clones, 91% of them seen once, and the ten largest clones take 1.5% to 2%. This specimen was peripheral blood, taken 28 days after the second AZD1222 dose. These receptors were collected from an adult who received the AZD1222 COVID-19 vaccine. CDR3s include the opening cysteine and the closing phenylalanine or tryptophan. The order of the fields is D gene, J gene, V gene, clone size, CDR3 protein, CDR3 DNA. D genes are given only for firm matches. Where a row states a size, it is once, few, many or the class of an expanded clone; other rows omit it.

d_call: TRBD1
j_call: TRBJ2-2
v_call: TRBV7-3
clone_size: -
cdr3_aa: CASSGTGVTGELFF
cdr3_nt: TGTGCCAGCAGTGGGACAGGTGTCACCGGGGAGCTGTTTTTT

d_call: TRBD1
j_call: TRBJ1-1
v_call: TRBV19
clone_size: -
cdr3_aa: CASSITGGPNTEAFF
cdr3_nt: TGTGCCAGTAGTATAACAGGGGGCCCGAACACTGAAGCTTTCTTT

d_call: -
j_call: TRBJ1-1
v_call: TRBV6-1
clone_size: -
cdr3_aa: CASSEYPNTEAFF
cdr3_nt: TGTGCCAGCAGTGAATACCCGAACACTGAAGCTTTCTTT

d_call: -
j_call: TRBJ1-6
v_call: TRBV3-1/TRBV3-2
clone_size: few
cdr3_aa: CASSQDRNSPLHF
cdr3_nt: TGTGCCAGCAGCCAAGATAGGAATTCACCCCTCCACTTT

d_call: -
j_call: TRBJ1-5
v_call: TRBV18
clone_size: -
cdr3_aa: CASSQTQGVNQPQHF
cdr3_nt: TGTGCCAGCTCACAAACACAGGGAGTCAATCAGCCCCAGCATTTT

d_call: -
j_call: TRBJ1-2
v_call: TRBV4-1
clone_size: -
cdr3_aa: CASSLNTQANYGYTF
cdr3_nt: TGCGCCAGCAGCCTGAACACCCAAGCTAACTATGGCTACACCTTC

d_call: -
j_call: TRBJ1-5
v_call: TRBV3-1/TRBV3-2
clone_size: once
cdr3_aa: CASSQEFQHF
cdr3_nt: TGTGCCAGCAGCCAAGAGTTCCAGCATTTT

d_call: -
j_call: TRBJ2-1
v_call: TRBV3-1/TRBV3-2
clone_size: -
cdr3_aa: CASSQYPQGRQFF
cdr3_nt: TGTGCCAGCAGCCAATACCCCCAGGGTCGGCAGTTCTTC

d_call: -
j_call: TRBJ2-1
v_call: TRBV5-1
clone_size: -
cdr3_aa: CASSLIDNNEQFF
cdr3_nt: TGCGCCAGCAGCTTGATAGATAACAATGAGCAGTTCTTC

d_call: -
j_call: TRBJ1-2
v_call: TRBV7-9
clone_size: -
cdr3_aa: CASSDRLGTSADGYTF
cdr3_nt: TGTGCCAGCAGCGACCGATTGGGGACATCGGCGGATGGCTACACCTTC

d_call: TRBD2
j_call: TRBJ2-1
v_call: TRBV19
clone_size: -
cdr3_aa: CASSMSSGGNNEQFF
cdr3_nt: TGTGCCAGTAGTATGAGTAGCGGGGGAAACAATGAGCAGTTCTTC

d_call: TRBD1
j_call: TRBJ1-2
v_call: TRBV6-5
clone_size: -
cdr3_aa: CASSRDRGLYGYTF
cdr3_nt: TGTGCCAGCAGTAGGGACAGGGGCTTATATGGCTACACCTTC

d_call: TRBD1
j_call: TRBJ1-1
v_call: TRBV28
clone_size: -
cdr3_aa: CASSAGTGLTEAFF
cdr3_nt: TGTGCCAGCAGTGCGGGGACAGGGTTGACTGAAGCTTTCTTT

d_call: -
j_call: TRBJ2-3
v_call: TRBV30
clone_size: few
cdr3_aa: CAWNPTWGQATATDTQYF
cdr3_nt: TGTGCCTGGAACCCTACGTGGGGGCAGGCTACTGCAACAGATACGCAGTATTTT

d_call: -
j_call: TRBJ2-1
v_call: TRBV7-9
clone_size: -
cdr3_aa: CASSLRRDRWIDEQFF
cdr3_nt: TGTGCCAGCAGCTTAAGGCGGGACCGTTGGATCGATGAGCAGTTCTTC

d_call: -
j_call: TRBJ1-2
v_call: TRBV28
clone_size: -
cdr3_aa: CASSIAAYGYTF
cdr3_nt: TGTGCCAGCAGTATAGCGGCTTATGGCTACACCTTC

d_call: TRBD1
j_call: TRBJ1-1
v_call: TRBV7-2
clone_size: -
cdr3_aa: CASRGQENTEAFF
cdr3_nt: TGTGCCAGCCGCGGACAGGAGAACACTGAAGCTTTCTTT

d_call: TRBD2
j_call: TRBJ2-5
v_call: TRBV18
clone_size: -
cdr3_aa: CASSLAGTRSETQYF
cdr3_nt: TGTGCCAGCTCACTAGCCGGGACTAGGTCGGAGACCCAGTACTTC

d_call: -
j_call: TRBJ1-5
v_call: TRBV7-2
clone_size: -
cdr3_aa: CASSLGGFTQPQHF
cdr3_nt: TGTGCCAGCAGCTTAGGGGGGTTTACCCAGCCCCAGCATTTT

d_call: TRBD1
j_call: TRBJ1-1
v_call: TRBV28
clone_size: -
cdr3_aa: CASSSNRGSTEAFF
cdr3_nt: TGTGCCAGCAGCTCGAACAGGGGATCCACTGAAGCTTTCTTT

d_call: -
j_call: TRBJ1-6
v_call: TRBV9
clone_size: -
cdr3_aa: CASSVQGSYNSPLHF
cdr3_nt: TGTGCCAGCAGCGTCCAGGGCTCCTATAATTCACCCCTCCACTTT

d_call: -
j_call: TRBJ2-1
v_call: TRBV7-9
clone_size: -
cdr3_aa: CASSPPSYGGNEQFF
cdr3_nt: TGTGCCAGCAGCCCTCCCAGTTACGGTGGTAATGAGCAGTTCTTC

d_call: -
j_call: TRBJ2-2
v_call: TRBV24-1
clone_size: -
cdr3_aa: CATGTKGTNTGELFF
cdr3_nt: TGTGCCACCGGGACGAAAGGAACGAACACCGGGGAGCTGTTTTTT

d_call: TRBD1
j_call: TRBJ1-2
v_call: TRBV27
clone_size: -
cdr3_aa: CASSPWWFRDRDPSNYGYTF
cdr3_nt: TGTGCCAGCAGTCCCTGGTGGTTCCGGGACAGGGATCCCTCTAACTATGGCTACACCTTC

d_call: -
j_call: TRBJ1-1
v_call: TRBV30
clone_size: -
cdr3_aa: CAWSSGPNTEAFF
cdr3_nt: TGTGCCTGGAGTTCAGGCCCGAACACTGAAGCTTTCTTT

d_call: -
j_call: TRBJ2-1
v_call: TRBV12-1
clone_size: -
cdr3_aa: CASSFWGSNEQFF
cdr3_nt: TGTGCCAGCAGTTTCTGGGGGTCGAATGAGCAGTTCTTC

d_call: -
j_call: TRBJ2-5
v_call: TRBV18
clone_size: -
cdr3_aa: CASSPPQGFAQETQYF
cdr3_nt: TGTGCCAGCTCACCACCGCAGGGTTTCGCTCAAGAGACCCAGTACTTC

d_call: -
j_call: TRBJ1-1
v_call: TRBV4-2
clone_size: -
cdr3_aa: CASSQESRAWAFF
cdr3_nt: TGTGCCAGCAGCCAAGAAAGTAGGGCTTGGGCTTTCTTT

d_call: TRBD1
j_call: TRBJ2-2
v_call: TRBV6-5
clone_size: -
cdr3_aa: CASSRQGSFTGELFF
cdr3_nt: TGTGCCAGCAGTCGACAGGGTTCGTTTACCGGGGAGCTGTTTTTT

d_call: -
j_call: TRBJ1-1
v_call: TRBV10-3
clone_size: -
cdr3_aa: CAISDSQLTAFF
cdr3_nt: TGTGCCATCAGTGACTCACAGCTGACAGCTTTCTTT

d_call: -
j_call: TRBJ1-2
v_call: TRBV12-3/TRBV12-4
clone_size: -
cdr3_aa: CASSLAGYGYTF
cdr3_nt: TGTGCCAGCAGTTTAGCGGGCTATGGCTACACCTTC

d_call: TRBD1
j_call: TRBJ1-4
v_call: TRBV2
clone_size: -
cdr3_aa: CASSEAGDRLNEKLFF
cdr3_nt: TGTGCCAGCAGTGAAGCCGGGGACAGACTTAATGAAAAACTGTTTTTT

d_call: -
j_call: TRBJ2-5
v_call: TRBV7-3
clone_size: -
cdr3_aa: CASSLSRDSETQYF
cdr3_nt: TGTGCCAGCAGCTTATCGCGGGACTCAGAGACCCAGTACTTC

d_call: TRBD2
j_call: TRBJ2-1
v_call: TRBV14
clone_size: -
cdr3_aa: CASSQRAGGYNEQFF
cdr3_nt: TGTGCCAGCAGCCAACGAGCGGGAGGTTACAATGAGCAGTTCTTC

d_call: -
j_call: TRBJ1-4
v_call: TRBV7-6
clone_size: -
cdr3_aa: CASSLATATNEKLFF
cdr3_nt: TGTGCCAGCAGCTTAGCTACTGCAACTAATGAAAAACTGTTTTTT

d_call: -
j_call: TRBJ1-1
v_call: TRBV12-3/TRBV12-4
clone_size: -
cdr3_aa: CASSLRANTEAFF
cdr3_nt: TGTGCCAGCAGCTTGAGGGCAAACACTGAAGCTTTCTTT

d_call: TRBD1
j_call: TRBJ1-5
v_call: TRBV5-5
clone_size: -
cdr3_aa: CASSPGQGLDQPQHF
cdr3_nt: TGTGCCAGCAGCCCCGGACAGGGACTGGATCAGCCCCAGCATTTT

d_call: -
j_call: TRBJ1-2
v_call: TRBV24-1
clone_size: -
cdr3_aa: CATSDIGRNYGYTF
cdr3_nt: TGTGCCACCAGCGACATAGGCAGGAACTATGGCTACACCTTC

d_call: -
j_call: TRBJ2-3
v_call: TRBV5-1
clone_size: -
cdr3_aa: CASSLQGTDTQYF
cdr3_nt: TGCGCCAGCAGCTTGCAAGGCACAGATACGCAGTATTTT

d_call: -
j_call: TRBJ1-3
v_call: TRBV7-9
clone_size: -
cdr3_aa: CASSFAFDVLSGNTIYF
cdr3_nt: TGTGCCAGCAGTTTCGCCTTTGACGTATTATCTGGAAACACCATATATTTT

d_call: TRBD2
j_call: TRBJ2-1
v_call: TRBV3-1/TRBV3-2
clone_size: -
cdr3_aa: CASSRVGLAGGAYNEQFF
cdr3_nt: TGTGCCAGCAGCCGGGTGGGACTAGCGGGGGGTGCCTACAATGAGCAGTTCTTC

d_call: -
j_call: TRBJ1-1
v_call: TRBV18
clone_size: -
cdr3_aa: CASSLSEGGAEAFF
cdr3_nt: TGTGCCAGCTCACTCTCGGAGGGAGGAGCTGAAGCTTTCTTT

d_call: -
j_call: TRBJ2-3
v_call: TRBV12-5
clone_size: -
cdr3_aa: CASASVDTQYF
cdr3_nt: TGTGCTAGTGCCTCTGTAGATACGCAGTATTTT

d_call: TRBD1
j_call: TRBJ1-5
v_call: TRBV27
clone_size: -
cdr3_aa: CASQDRVRNQPQHF
cdr3_nt: TGTGCCAGCCAGGACAGGGTTAGAAATCAGCCCCAGCATTTT

d_call: TRBD2
j_call: TRBJ2-2
v_call: TRBV5-1
clone_size: -
cdr3_aa: CASSGTSGYTGELFF
cdr3_nt: TGCGCCAGCAGCGGGACTAGCGGGTACACCGGGGAGCTGTTTTTT

d_call: TRBD1
j_call: TRBJ1-5
v_call: TRBV2
clone_size: -
cdr3_aa: CASSEAIGQARNQPQHF
cdr3_nt: TGTGCCAGCAGTGAAGCTATCGGACAGGCCCGCAATCAGCCCCAGCATTTT

d_call: -
j_call: TRBJ2-7
v_call: TRBV9
clone_size: -
cdr3_aa: CASSVAPTAYEQYF
cdr3_nt: TGTGCCAGCAGCGTAGCCCCGACGGCCTACGAGCAGTACTTC

d_call: TRBD1
j_call: TRBJ1-6
v_call: TRBV10-3
clone_size: -
cdr3_aa: CASGGQPNSPLHF
cdr3_nt: TGTGCCAGCGGGGGACAGCCTAATTCACCCCTCCACTTT

d_call: -
j_call: TRBJ2-1
v_call: TRBV20-1
clone_size: -
cdr3_aa: CSARTDNEQFF
cdr3_nt: TGCAGTGCTAGGACAGACAATGAGCAGTTCTTC

d_call: -
j_call: TRBJ2-7
v_call: TRBV2
clone_size: -
cdr3_aa: CASSGDVYYEQYF
cdr3_nt: TGTGCCAGCAGTGGGGACGTATACTACGAGCAGTACTTC

d_call: -
j_call: TRBJ1-2
v_call: TRBV2
clone_size: once
cdr3_aa: CASRDSGAPNYGYTF
cdr3_nt: TGTGCCAGCAGGGACTCGGGGGCCCCTAACTATGGCTACACCTTC